This note documents a single TCR beta chain sequence. Antigen unknown. All patients experienced relapse after autologous stem cell transplantation, and brentuximab vedotin exposure was variable. The data stem from a study of PD-1 blockade in classical Hodgkin lymphoma. Findings of the study overall: Newly diagnosed patients were reported to start with lower TCR diversity than healthy donors. Whoever responded completely had baseline diversity much like that seen in newly diagnosed patients.

Germline lookup yields CDR1 SGHNT and CDR2 YYREEE (reference sequence). The CDR3 totals 15 residues. Trimming cost V 6 bases and J 4 bases, with 19 bases left between them. Assay used: immunoSEQ multiplex PCR; TCRdb lists only in-frame clones, some missing. The data contain some 150,000 clones, nearly 80% of them singletons. The source of this sequence is a human donor with classical Hodgkin lymphoma. The sample here was peripheral blood mononuclear cells (PBMCs), taken before the second cycle of nivolumab. The J gene is TRBJ1-2, the V gene TRBV5-4; D may be TRBD1 (5 bases). CDR3 bases: TGTGCCAGCACCGTATCGGGGCCGCTTCTCTATGGCTACACCTTC. Amino acid sequence: CASTVSGPLLYGYTF.